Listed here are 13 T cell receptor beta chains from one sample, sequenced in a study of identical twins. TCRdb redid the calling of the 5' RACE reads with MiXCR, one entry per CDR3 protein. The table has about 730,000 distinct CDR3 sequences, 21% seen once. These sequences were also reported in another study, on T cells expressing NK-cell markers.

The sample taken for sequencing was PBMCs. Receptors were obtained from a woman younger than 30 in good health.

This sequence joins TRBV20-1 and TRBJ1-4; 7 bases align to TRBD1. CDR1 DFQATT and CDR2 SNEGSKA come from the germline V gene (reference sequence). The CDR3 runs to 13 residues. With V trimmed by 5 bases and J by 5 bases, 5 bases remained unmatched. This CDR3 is CSAYDRENEKLFF. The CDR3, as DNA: TGCAGTGCTTACGACAGGGAGAATGAAAAACTGTTTTTT.

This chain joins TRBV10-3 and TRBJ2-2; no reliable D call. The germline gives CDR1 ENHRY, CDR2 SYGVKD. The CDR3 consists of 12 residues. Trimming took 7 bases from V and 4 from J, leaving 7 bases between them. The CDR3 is CAITPSTGELFF. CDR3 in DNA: TGTGCCATCACGCCGAGCACCGGGGAGCTGTTTTTT.

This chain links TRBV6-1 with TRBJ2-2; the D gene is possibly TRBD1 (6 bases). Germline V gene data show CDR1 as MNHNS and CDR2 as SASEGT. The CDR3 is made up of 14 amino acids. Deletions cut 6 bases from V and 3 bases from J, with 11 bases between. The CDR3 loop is CASRTNRDTGELFF. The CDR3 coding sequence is TGTGCCAGCAGGACAAACAGGGACACCGGGGAGCTGTTTTTT.

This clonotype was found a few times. DNA for the CDR3: TGTGCCAGCAGTTTCGGGGACAGGCACACAGATACGCAGTATTTT. Translation: CASSFGDRHTDTQYF. The V gene is TRBV12-3 or TRBV12-4, the J gene TRBJ2-3, with TRBD1 matching over 8 bases. This CDR3 is 15 amino acids long. J gave up 2 bases and V 3 bases, and 4 bases lay outside the gene matches.

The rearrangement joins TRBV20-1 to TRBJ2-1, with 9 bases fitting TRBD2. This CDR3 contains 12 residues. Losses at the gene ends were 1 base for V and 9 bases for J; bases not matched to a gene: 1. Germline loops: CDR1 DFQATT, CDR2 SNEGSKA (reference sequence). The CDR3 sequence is CSARVAGVEQFF. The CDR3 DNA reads TGCAGTGCTAGAGTAGCGGGGGTTGAGCAGTTCTTC.

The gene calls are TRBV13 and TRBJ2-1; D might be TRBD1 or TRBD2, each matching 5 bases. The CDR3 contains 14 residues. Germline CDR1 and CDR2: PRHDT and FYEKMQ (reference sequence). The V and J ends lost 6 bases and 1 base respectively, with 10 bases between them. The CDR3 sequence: CASRVGESYNEQFF. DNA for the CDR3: TGTGCCAGCAGGGTGGGGGAATCCTACAATGAGCAGTTCTTC.

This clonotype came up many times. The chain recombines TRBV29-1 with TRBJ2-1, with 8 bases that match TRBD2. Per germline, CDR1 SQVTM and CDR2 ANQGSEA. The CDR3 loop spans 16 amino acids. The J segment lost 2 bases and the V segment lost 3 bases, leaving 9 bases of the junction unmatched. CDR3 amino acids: CSVDNTAGVTYNEQFF. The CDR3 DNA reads TGCAGCGTTGATAATACAGCGGGGGTAACCTACAATGAGCAGTTCTTC.

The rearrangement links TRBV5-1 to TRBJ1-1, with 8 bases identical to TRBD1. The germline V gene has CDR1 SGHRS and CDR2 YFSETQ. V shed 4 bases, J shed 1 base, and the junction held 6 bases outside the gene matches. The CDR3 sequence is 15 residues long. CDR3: CASSTAGTGNTEAFF. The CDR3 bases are TGCGCCAGCAGCACGGCCGGGACAGGGAACACTGAAGCTTTCTTT.

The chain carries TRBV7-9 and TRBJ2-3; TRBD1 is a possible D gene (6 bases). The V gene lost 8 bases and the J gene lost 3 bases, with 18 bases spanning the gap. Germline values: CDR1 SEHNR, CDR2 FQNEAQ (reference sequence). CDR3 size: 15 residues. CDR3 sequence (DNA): TGTGCCAGCGCGCCTCGCAGGGGCGTAACAGATACGCAGTATTTT. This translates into CASAPRRGVTDTQYF.

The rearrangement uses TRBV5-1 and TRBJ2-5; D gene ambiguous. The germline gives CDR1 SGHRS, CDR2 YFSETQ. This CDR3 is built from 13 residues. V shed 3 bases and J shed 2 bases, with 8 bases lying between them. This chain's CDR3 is CASSSRLQETQYF. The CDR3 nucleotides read TGCGCCAGCAGCTCTAGGCTTCAAGAGACCCAGTACTTC.

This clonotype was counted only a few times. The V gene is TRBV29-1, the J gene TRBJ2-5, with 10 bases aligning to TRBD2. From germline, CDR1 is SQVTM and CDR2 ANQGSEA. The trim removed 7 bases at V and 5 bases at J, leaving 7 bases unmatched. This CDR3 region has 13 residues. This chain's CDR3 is CSAPGLAMETQYF. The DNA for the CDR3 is TGCAGCGCCCCGGGACTAGCGATGGAGACCCAGTACTTC.

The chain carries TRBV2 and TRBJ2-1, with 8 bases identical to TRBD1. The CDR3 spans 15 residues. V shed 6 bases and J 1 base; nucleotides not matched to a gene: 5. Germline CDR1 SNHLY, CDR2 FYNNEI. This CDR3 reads CASRATGGSYNEQFF. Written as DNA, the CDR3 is TGTGCCAGCAGAGCTACAGGGGGTTCCTACAATGAGCAGTTCTTC.

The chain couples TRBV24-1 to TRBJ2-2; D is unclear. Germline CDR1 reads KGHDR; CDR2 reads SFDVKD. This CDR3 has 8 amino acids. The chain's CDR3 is CAGGELFF. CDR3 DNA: TGTGCTGGCGGGGAGCTGTTTTTT.